These 8 T cell receptor beta chains originate from one sample sequenced in a study of T cell repertoires in cytomegalovirus infection. TCRdb re-called the reads through MiXCR, storing one row per CDR3 protein. Here the sample spans approximately 180,000 distinct CDR3 sequences, 8.5% to 10% being singletons. The sample taken for sequencing was PBMCs. The receptors were sampled from a human donor in good health (CMV status not recorded). Some clones in this sample may be carry-over from other donors' samples.

In its sample, this clonotype was seen a few times. The V call is TRBV20-1, the J call TRBJ1-2, with a possible D match to TRBD1 (5 bases). CDR1 is DFQATT, CDR2 SNEGSKA, per germline (reference sequence). There are 13 residues in the CDR3. Trimming pared 4 bases from V and 2 bases from J, leaving 11 bases between. DNA of the CDR3: TGCAGTGCTAACGGGGCCATAAACTATGGCTACACCTTC. Encoded protein: CSANGAINYGYTF.

This clonotype occurred many times. The chain carries TRBV7-2 and TRBJ1-2, with a weak D call TRBD1 (5 bases). Germline CDR1 SGHTA, CDR2 FQGNSA. The CDR3 runs to 15 residues. Trimming shortened V by 5 bases and J by 0 bases, and 13 bases separated the two germline ends. In DNA, the CDR3 is TGTGCCAGCAGCCGCGACAGAGATGCTAACTATGGCTACACCTTC. Translating gives CASSRDRDANYGYTF. The variable domain in full, with the rest retrieved from reference TRBV7-2 and TRBJ1-2, is GAGVSQSPSNKVTEKGKDVELRCDPISGHTALYWYRQSLGQGLEFLIYFQGNSAPDKSGLPSDRFSAERTGGSVSTLTIQRTQQEDSAVYLCASSRDRDANYGYTFGSGTRLTVV.

This clonotype was found many times. The chain links TRBV7-2 to TRBJ1-1, with D unresolved. Trimming removed 5 bases at V and 2 bases at J, with 9 bases between. Germline CDR1 SGHTA, CDR2 FQGNSA. This CDR3 is 13 amino acids long. As DNA, the CDR3 is TGTGCCAGCAGCGCGTCAGTAAACACTGAAGCTTTCTTT. As protein: CASSASVNTEAFF.

This clonotype was seen a handful of times. V gene TRBV6-5 combines with J gene TRBJ2-4; tentative D call: TRBD1 (6 bases). CDR1 is MNHEY and CDR2 is SVGAGI in the germline V gene. The CDR3 covers 14 residues. Trimming removed 7 bases at V and 3 bases at J, with 13 bases between. As DNA, the CDR3 is TGTGCCAGCAAACTAACAGGGAGCAAAAACATTCAGTACTTC. Its translation: CASKLTGSKNIQYF.

This clonotype was seen a few times. The chain couples TRBV14 to TRBJ2-1; D unclear. There are 14 residues in the CDR3. V gave up 0 bases and J gave up 4 bases, with 7 bases separating them. CDR1 is SGHDN and CDR2 is FVKESK in the germline V gene. The CDR3 loop is CASSQDPRYNEQFF. DNA for the CDR3: TGTGCCAGCAGCCAAGACCCTAGGTACAATGAGCAGTTCTTC.

The J gene is TRBJ2-7, the V gene TRBV2; D might be TRBD2 (5 bases). V was clipped by 2 bases and J by 1 base, with 9 bases between them. This CDR3 region has 14 residues. The germline V gene has CDR1 SNHLY and CDR2 FYNNEI. The CDR3 here is CASSEIEGSYEQYF. The CDR3 region has the DNA TGTGCCAGCAGTGAAATCGAGGGTTCCTACGAGCAGTACTTC.

This clonotype was recorded at least ten times. V usage is TRBV7-9 and J usage is TRBJ1-1, with D unclear. Looked up from germline, CDR1 is SEHNR and CDR2 is FQNEAQ (reference sequence). V lost 4 bases to trimming and J lost 7 bases, with 10 bases between them. The CDR3 is 12 residues long. CDR3 amino acids: CASSSGRYEAFF. The CDR3 DNA reads as TGTGCCAGCAGCTCCGGCCGTTATGAAGCTTTCTTT.

This clonotype was picked up many times. J is TRBJ1-2 and V is TRBV7-9, with 9 bases identical to TRBD1. The CDR3 spans 16 residues. CDR1 and CDR2 from the germline V gene are SEHNR and FQNEAQ (reference sequence). After removal of 1 base from V and 4 bases from J, the junction contained 7 bases not matched to a gene. CDR3 region: CASSLDPGQGSYGYTF. DNA of the CDR3: TGTGCCAGCAGCTTAGACCCGGGACAGGGAAGCTATGGCTACACCTTC.